Below are 31 T cell receptor beta chains sequenced from a single sample in a study of spatial heterogeneity in lung cancer. Study observations and caveats: One measure, the expanded intratumoral alpha and beta TCR count, tracked tumor mutation counts.

No antigen has been assigned to these receptors. TCRdb fed the 5' RACE reads into MiXCR, producing one record per CDR3 protein. This table holds around 13,000 distinct CDR3 sequences, about 4.6% found once. Noted time point: sample taken at primary tumor resection. The starting material was lung tumor tissue, obtained at surgery. The origin of the receptors is a male donor with early-stage non-small cell lung cancer.

This clonotype came up many times. This chain uses TRBV3-1 with TRBJ1-4; no definite D call. Germline CDR1 LGHDT, CDR2 YNNKEL (reference sequence). Trimming took 5 bases from V and 6 from J, leaving 13 bases between them. The CDR3 contains 14 residues. CDR3 in amino acids: CASSFAPEDEKLFF. The CDR3 nucleotides read TGTGCCAGCAGCTTCGCCCCGGAGGATGAAAAACTGTTTTTT.

This clonotype has at least ten counts. The rearrangement uses TRBV29-1 and TRBJ2-5; D unresolved. The CDR3 runs 11 residues. The germline V gene has CDR1 SQVTM and CDR2 ANQGSEA. Trimming cost V 5 bases and J 6 bases, with 10 bases left between them. CDR3 in amino acids: CSVWTTKTQYF. Here the CDR3 DNA reads TGCAGCGTTTGGACGACAAAGACCCAGTACTTC.

This clonotype showed up many times. The chain combines TRBV5-5 with TRBJ1-1, with D possibly being TRBD1 (6 bases). Germline CDR1 and CDR2: SGHKS and YYEKEE (reference sequence). The CDR3 extends over 16 amino acids. V shed 1 base and J shed 0 bases, with 13 bases lying between them. In nucleotides, the CDR3 is TGTGCCAGCAGCTTGTGGGGGGCAGGTTTGAACACTGAAGCTTTCTTT. Residues: CASSLWGAGLNTEAFF.

This clonotype was counted a few times. This chain uses TRBV7-6 with TRBJ2-7; D remains unclear. The CDR3 sequence is 13 residues long. Germline V lookup: CDR1 SGHVS, CDR2 FNYEAQ. Trimming removed 5 bases from V and 1 base from J, with 9 bases in between. CDR3: CASSPTESYEQYF. CDR3 coding DNA: TGTGCCAGCAGCCCCACGGAATCCTACGAGCAGTACTTC.

The sample holds many counts of this clonotype. This chain connects TRBV2 to TRBJ2-1; D gene unclear. Germline V CDR1 and CDR2: SNHLY, FYNNEI. V was pared by 7 bases and J by 5 bases, with 9 bases between. The CDR3 extends over 12 amino acids. CDR3 bases: TGTGCCAGCACCGCCCAGGACAATGAGCAGTTCTTC. This translates into CASTAQDNEQFF. Based on the CDR3 plus reference TRBV2 and TRBJ2-1, the full variable domain is EPEVTQTPSHQVTQMGQEVILRCVPISNHLYFYWYRQILGQKVEFLVSFYNNEISEKSEIFDDQFSVERPDGSNFTLKIRSTKLEDSAMYFCASTAQDNEQFFGPGTRLTVL.

This clonotype occurred many times. The chain recombines TRBV7-9 with TRBJ1-4, with 7 bases that match TRBD1. The CDR3 is 13 residues long. From germline, CDR1 is SEHNR and CDR2 FQNEAQ (reference sequence). Trimming cost V 6 bases and J 7 bases; bases outside gene matches: 5. The DNA for the CDR3 is TGTGCCAGCAGACTTACAGGGGCTGAAAAACTGTTTTTT. Its translation is CASRLTGAEKLFF.

The chain combines TRBV3-1 with TRBJ2-5; D unresolved. Germline V gene lookup returns CDR1 LGHDT and CDR2 YNNKEL (reference sequence). V lost 4 bases and J 5 bases, leaving 11 bases between the germline ends. This CDR3 contains 13 residues. CDR3 nucleotides: TGTGCCAGCAGCCTCAATGGGCGGGAGACCCAGTACTTC. Amino acids: CASSLNGRETQYF.

This clonotype was recorded at least ten times. The CDR3 DNA reads TGTGCCAGTAGGGACAGGGCGAACACCGGGGAGCTGTTTTTT. This gives the protein CASRDRANTGELFF. The rearrangement links TRBV25-1 to TRBJ2-2, with 9 bases matching TRBD1. From germline, CDR1 is MGHDK and CDR2 SYGVNS. The CDR3 totals 14 residues. The V segment lost 9 bases and the J segment 0 bases; nucleotides outside the gene matches: 2.

The chain has TRBV5-5 and TRBJ2-5; D may match TRBD1 or TRBD2 (5 bases each). The ends were cut back, 7 bases at V and 2 bases at J, with 18 bases in the middle. This CDR3 comprises 15 residues. Germline CDR1 SGHKS, CDR2 YYEKEE (reference sequence). The CDR3 nucleotides are TGTGCCAGCTGTCTTGGGGCTAGACTACAAGAGACCCAGTACTTC. Encoded protein: CASCLGARLQETQYF. Based on the CDR3 plus reference TRBV5-5 and TRBJ2-5, the full variable domain is DAGVTQSPTHLIKTRGQQVTLRCSPISGHKSVSWYQQVLGQGPQFIFQYYEKEERGRGNFPDRFSARQFPNYSSELNVNALLLGDSALYLCASCLGARLQETQYFGPGTRLLVL.

This clonotype was observed a single time. A much larger clone lies one base from this, so it may be a read error. This sequence joins TRBV7-8 and TRBJ2-7; D is uncertain. CDR3 length: 14 amino acids. Deletions cut 1 base from V and 1 base from J, with 8 bases between. From germline, CDR1 is SGHVS and CDR2 FQNEAQ. The CDR3 sequence: CASSLVPGSYEQYF. The CDR3 nucleotides are TGTGCCAGCAGCTTAGTACCGGGTTCCTACGAGCAGTACTTC. Full variable domain (remainder filled in from reference TRBV7-8 and TRBJ2-7): GAGVSQSPRYKVAKRGQDVALRCDPISGHVSLFWYQQALGQGPEFLTYFQNEAQLDKSGLPSDRFFAERPEGSVSTLKIQRTQQEDSAVYLCASSLVPGSYEQYFGPGTRLTVT.

On this clonotype itself: One base away lies a much larger clone, so this may be a sequencing read error. The rearrangement uses TRBV5-1 and TRBJ2-3; D may be TRBD2 (6 bases). CDR3 length: 16 residues. The V gene lost 4 bases and the J gene lost 1 base, with 16 bases spanning the gap. Germline CDR1 reads SGHRS; CDR2 reads YFSETQ. CDR3 sequence: CASSPRGNSGTDTQYF. The CDR3 nucleotides are TGCGCCAGCAGCCCACGGGGGAACAGTGGCACAGATACGCAGTATTTT.

This clonotype was observed at least ten times. J is TRBJ1-1 and V is TRBV18; the D is unclear. V lost 1 base and J 3 bases, leaving 6 bases between the germline ends. The CDR3 contains 13 residues. The germline V gene has CDR1 KGHSH and CDR2 LQKENI. DNA for the CDR3: TGTGCCAGCTCACCACGGTTGGACACTGAAGCTTTCTTT. Translation gives CASSPRLDTEAFF.

Ten or more counts support this clonotype. The genes are TRBV4-2 and TRBJ2-3; 9 bases are shared with TRBD2. The CDR3 spans 17 residues. Unmatched junction bases numbered 10, after V lost 0 bases and J lost 6 bases. CDR1 LGHNA and CDR2 YNFKEQ come from the germline V gene. Here the CDR3 reads CASSQDRLAAGRDTQYF. The CDR3 bases are TGTGCCAGCAGCCAAGATAGACTAGCGGCGGGCCGGGATACGCAGTATTTT.

There are many counts of this clonotype. The rearrangement uses TRBV5-5 and TRBJ2-2, with 10 bases matching TRBD1. The length of the CDR3 is 16 residues. Trimming removed 5 bases from V and 4 bases from J; junction bases left unmatched: 8. The V gene's germline CDR1 is SGHKS and CDR2 YYEKEE (reference sequence). The CDR3 loop is CASSSGQGGVTGELFF. CDR3 in DNA: TGTGCCAGCAGTTCTGGACAGGGGGGAGTCACCGGGGAGCTGTTTTTT.

This clonotype was detected many times. This chain connects TRBV28 to TRBJ2-3, with TRBD1 as a possible D gene (6 bases). This CDR3 is built from 15 residues. Trimming pared 2 bases from V and 1 base from J, leaving 10 bases between. Germline-derived CDR1 and CDR2 are MDHEN and SYDVKM. Here the CDR3 reads CASSLHRAGTDTQYF. The CDR3, as DNA: TGTGCCAGCAGTTTACACAGGGCGGGCACAGATACGCAGTATTTT. The full variable domain, completed using reference TRBV28 and TRBJ2-3, is DVKVTQSSRYLVKRTGEKVFLECVQDMDHENMFWYRQDPGLGLRLIYFSYDVKMKEKGDIPEGYSVSREKKERFSLILESASTNQTSMYLCASSLHRAGTDTQYFGPGTRLTVL.

This clonotype was recorded a few times. A read error is likely, as this CDR3 ends without the conserved phenylalanine or tryptophan. The rearrangement links TRBV18 to TRBJ2-2, with 7 bases lining up with TRBD1. Trimming at V came to 2 bases and at J to 4 bases, leaving 4 bases not matched to a gene. Germline V gives CDR1 KGHSH, CDR2 LQKENI. This CDR3 comprises 15 residues. The chain's CDR3 is CASSPTSGGTGELFS. In DNA form, the CDR3 reads TGTGCCAGCTCACCAACTTCAGGGGGCACCGGGGAGCTGTTTTCT.

By share, this clonotype ranks as large. The CDR3 is CSVLPGTRNEQFF. CDR3 nucleotides: TGCAGCGTCCTTCCGGGAACGAGGAATGAGCAGTTCTTC. The V gene is TRBV29-1, the J gene TRBJ2-1; D is possibly TRBD2 (5 bases). CDR1 is SQVTM and CDR2 is ANQGSEA in the germline V gene. This CDR3 has 13 amino acids. V shed 6 bases and J shed 7 bases, with 16 bases lying between them.

This clonotype has just a few counts. V usage is TRBV28 and J usage is TRBJ1-1; the D is unclear. The CDR3 contains 12 residues. The V gene's germline CDR1 is MDHEN and CDR2 SYDVKM. The V end lost 6 bases, the J end lost 8 bases, and 13 bases lay between the germline ends. CDR3: CASSLGLLEAFF. The CDR3 region has the DNA TGTGCCAGCAGCCTAGGACTGCTAGAAGCTTTCTTT.

Only a few counts were recorded for this clonotype. The chain links TRBV28 to TRBJ1-5; D may be TRBD1 (5 bases). V lost 6 bases to trimming and J lost 4 bases, with 13 bases between them. The CDR3 runs 14 residues. Germline CDR1 reads MDHEN; CDR2 reads SYDVKM. The CDR3 bases are TGTGCCAGCAGCTTTGCGGGGGAGAATCAGCCCCAGCATTTT. It codes for CASSFAGENQPQHF.

A few counts support this clonotype. The chain couples TRBV4-3 to TRBJ2-1, with D uncertain. Trimming shortened V by 5 bases and J by 5 bases, and 10 bases separated the two germline ends. CDR1 LGHNA and CDR2 YSLEER come from the germline V gene. CDR3 length: 13 amino acids. The CDR3 is CASSFRADNEQFF. CDR3 DNA sequence: TGCGCCAGCAGCTTCCGGGCGGACAATGAGCAGTTCTTC.

This clonotype was seen at least ten times. V and J are TRBV24-1 and TRBJ1-3, with D unresolved. CDR1 is KGHDR, CDR2 SFDVKD, per germline. The CDR3 totals 17 residues. V was pared by 2 bases and J by 0 bases, with 13 bases between. The CDR3 region has the DNA TGTGCCACCAGTGATTGGCCGCCAATAACCTCTGGAAACACCATATATTTT. This translates into CATSDWPPITSGNTIYF.

This clonotype was detected ten times or more. V usage is TRBV20-1 and J usage is TRBJ2-5; possible D gene TRBD1, 5 bases. V was trimmed by 5 bases and J by 3 bases, leaving 16 bases between them. In germline, CDR1 is DFQATT, CDR2 SNEGSKA (reference sequence). The CDR3 runs to 14 residues. Here the CDR3 DNA reads TGCAGTGCTCCACCGGACACTCAGAAAGAGACCCAGTACTTC. This translates into CSAPPDTQKETQYF.

This clonotype has at least ten counts. The chain carries TRBV3-1 and TRBJ1-1; D gene ambiguous. Germline V gene sequence: CDR1 LGHDT, CDR2 YNNKEL (reference sequence). V was shortened by 4 bases and J by 3 bases, with 9 bases between the two germline ends. This CDR3 is 13 amino acids long. The chain's CDR3 is CASSLRPYTEAFF. CDR3 bases: TGTGCCAGCAGCCTTAGACCCTACACTGAAGCTTTCTTT.

This clonotype was picked up many times. The V and J genes are TRBV7-2 and TRBJ1-6; 10 nucleotides line up with TRBD1. Germline loops: CDR1 SGHTA, CDR2 FQGNSA. The V gene end was trimmed by 5 bases and the J gene end by 7 bases; junction bases not matched to a gene: 5. CDR3 length equals 15 residues. The CDR3: CASSLGTGVNSPLHF. The CDR3 DNA is TGTGCCAGCAGCCTCGGGACAGGGGTAAATTCACCCCTCCACTTT. Complete variable domain (other parts from reference TRBV7-2 and TRBJ1-6): GAGVSQSPSNKVTEKGKDVELRCDPISGHTALYWYRQSLGQGLEFLIYFQGNSAPDKSGLPSDRFSAERTGGSVSTLTIQRTQQEDSAVYLCASSLGTGVNSPLHFGNGTRLTVT.

In this sample, this clonotype turned up many times. The chain uses TRBV3-1 and TRBJ1-2; D gene uncertain. The V and J ends lost 8 bases and 1 base respectively, with 5 bases between them. The CDR3 runs to 11 residues. In germline, CDR1 is LGHDT, CDR2 YNNKEL (reference sequence). CDR3 residues: CASGDNYGYTF. CDR3 sequence (DNA): TGTGCCAGCGGGGATAACTATGGCTACACCTTC.

The J gene is TRBJ2-1, the V gene TRBV4-3; 8 nucleotides line up with TRBD2. From germline, CDR1 is LGHNA and CDR2 YSLEER. This CDR3 contains 15 residues. V lost 0 bases, J lost 6 bases, and 4 bases stayed unmatched. CDR3 residues: CASSQERAGGNEQFF. The CDR3 DNA is TGCGCCAGCAGCCAAGAAAGGGCGGGGGGCAATGAGCAGTTCTTC.

In its sample, this clonotype was seen many times. The chain employs TRBV27 and TRBJ1-4, with a weak D call TRBD1 (6 bases). Trimming pared 8 bases from V and 6 bases from J, leaving 19 bases between. Germline V CDR1 and CDR2: MNHEY, SMNVEV (reference sequence). This CDR3 spans 15 amino acids. The CDR3 DNA reads TGTGCCAGCTCCCACTACGGGACATCAGATGAAAAACTGTTTTTT. Translation gives CASSHYGTSDEKLFF.

This clonotype was picked up a small number of times. This chain links TRBV2 with TRBJ2-3, with 9 bases identical to TRBD2. Germline V gene data show CDR1 as SNHLY and CDR2 as FYNNEI. V trimming: 2 bases; J trimming: 2 bases; junction bases outside the gene matches: 8. The CDR3 runs to 17 residues. CDR3 amino acids: CASSEIERGATTDTQYF. The CDR3 nucleotides read TGTGCCAGCAGTGAAATCGAGCGGGGGGCCACCACAGATACGCAGTATTTT.

This clonotype came up many times. This rearrangement joins TRBV7-8 to TRBJ2-7, with D unresolved. The CDR3 has 13 amino acids. Germline V gives CDR1 SGHVS, CDR2 FQNEAQ. The V end was cut by 3 bases, the J end by 3 bases, with 9 bases between. The CDR3 here is CASSLNQNYEQYF. CDR3 DNA sequence: TGTGCCAGCAGCTTGAACCAAAACTACGAGCAGTACTTC.

This clonotype was seen repeatedly, ten times or more. The chain is built from TRBV12-3 or TRBV12-4 and TRBJ1-4; 9 bases are shared with TRBD1. This CDR3 has 15 amino acids. J gave up 9 bases and V 3 bases, and 8 bases lay outside the gene matches. The CDR3 sequence: CASSFGGQGEQKLFF. The CDR3 DNA reads as TGTGCCAGCAGTTTCGGGGGACAGGGAGAACAAAAACTGTTTTTT.

This clonotype was counted ten times or more. The chain is built from TRBV20-1 and TRBJ2-1, with 11 bases matching TRBD2. Germline CDR1 is DFQATT and CDR2 is SNEGSKA (reference sequence). V was clipped by 4 bases and J by 12 bases; unmatched bases: 11. There are 14 residues in the CDR3. CDR3 DNA sequence: TGCAGTGCTACAACTAGCGGGGGCCCTCCCGGGCAGTTCTTC. Protein: CSATTSGGPPGQFF.